The 3 T cell receptor beta chains in this list originate from one sample, sequenced in a study of blood T cell repertoires in COVID-19. Sequencing was performed with immunoSEQ multiplex PCR; in TCRdb, only in-frame clones are kept and a portion is missing. The sample comprises fewer than 200,000 clones, approximately 90% of which are singletons, and approximately 2% rests with the top ten. The sequencing input was peripheral blood. These receptors came from a man between 18 and 35 years old who had recovered from COVID-19.

This clone was seen ten or more times. The V gene is TRBV4-3, the J gene TRBJ2-5, with 10 bases identical to TRBD2. CDR3 length: 16 residues. Per the germline V gene, CDR1 is LGHNA and CDR2 is YSLEER. The ends lost 1 base at V and 5 bases at J; junction bases unmatched: 7. CDR3 region: CASSQGPSGGRETQYF. DNA for the CDR3: TGCGCCAGCAGCCAAGGCCCTAGCGGGGGCCGGGAGACCCAGTACTTC.

V gene TRBV12-5 combines with J gene TRBJ2-7; 8 bases line up with TRBD1. The length of the CDR3 is 17 residues. J lost 0 bases, V lost 2 bases, and 9 bases had no gene match. CDR1 is LGHNT, CDR2 FRNRAP, per germline. CDR3 sequence: CASGLMLDRAISYEQYF. DNA of the CDR3: TGTGCTAGTGGTTTGATGTTGGACAGGGCCATCTCCTACGAGCAGTACTTC.

This clone was counted once. The chain employs TRBV11-2 and TRBJ1-2, with 10 bases fitting TRBD1. From germline, CDR1 is SGHAT and CDR2 FQNNGV. The CDR3 extends over 14 amino acids. V shed 5 bases, J shed 10 bases, and the junction held 10 bases outside the gene matches. CDR3 in DNA: TGTGCCAGCAGCCCCGGGACAGGGGCGTTTCACTACACCTTC. Its translation: CASSPGTGAFHYTF.